The TCR beta chain described here comes from a study of blood T cell repertoires in COVID-19. Whole-study context: The origin of the acute and convalescent COVID-19 samples was the United States, Italy and Spain.

Those enrolled, adults aged roughly 18 to 95 years, came from 25 or so US areas. Symptom resolution, clearance, or two negative PCRs marked the recovered donors of Cohort 3. The junction had 3 bases not matched to a gene; V was cut back by 1 base and J by 1 base. The CDR3 is 15 amino acids. Germline CDR1 reads LGHDT; CDR2 reads YNNKEL (reference sequence). In the authors' workflow: For nucleated cells, counts were estimated from reference gene primer amplification. Here immunoSEQ multiplex PCR was the method, and the copy in TCRdb shows in-frame clones only, minus some. V, J and clone size are those of that table, while D and trimming were read from the DNA. The sample includes roughly 450,000 clones, roughly 88% seen only once; the top ten take roughly 0.66%.

The sequence was collected from a young man who had recovered from COVID-19. The V and J genes are TRBV3-1 (or the pseudogene TRBV3-2) and TRBJ1-1, with 7 bases matching TRBD1. Material for sequencing was PBMCs or T cells enriched from blood (not recorded which). CDR3 bases: TGTGCCAGCAGCCAAGGTTCAGGGGGGAACACTGAAGCTTTCTTT. This translates into CASSQGSGGNTEAFF.